This entry concerns a single TCR beta chain. The antigen it binds to is not known. The input lacks base qualities; no much larger clone sits a single base away. Relative to germline, V is 1 base shorter and J is 1 base shorter, with 7 bases between their ends. Including cysteine and phenylalanine, the CDR3 has 14 amino acids. Of the read, only the CDR3 DNA is kept; its 42 bases are in frame from base 1. CDR1 KGHSH and CDR2 LQKENI are derived from the germline V gene. This sample was taken from a study of blood T cell repertoires in COVID-19 (dated by TCRdb to about 2020). Background for the entire study: Samples covering the acute and convalescent phases of COVID-19 were provided by collaborators in the United States, Italy and Spain. Sample metadata almost always included a de-identified subject ID, COVID-19 status, age in years and sex. Samples were obtained from the ongoing ImmuneRACE study (first 160 participants) and from 1,254 subjects provided by 6 global collaborators. HLA class I and class II types, where available, came from metadata supplied by the sample provider rather than from assay-based typing. The dataset comprised deeply sampled blood TCRbeta repertoires from subjects exposed to, actively infected with, or recovered from COVID-19. A freely available public database, intended as a resource for researchers studying the immune response to SARS-CoV-2, is where the repertoires were released. The material from the prospective study consisted of cDNA or gDNA derived from T cells, B-cell-depleted T cells, or PBMCs.

TCRbeta CDR3 regions were amplified from genomic DNA by means of the immunoSEQ Assay, a bias-controlled multiplex PCR. As for how the authors treated the data: The number of nucleated cells in each sample was estimated from the amplification of reference gene primers within the assay. To quantify the absolute abundance of each unique TCRbeta CDR3 rearrangement, sequence reads were collapsed and filtered. For each sample, productive Simpson clonality was calculated by taking the square root of Simpson's diversity index across productive rearrangements. TCRdb obtained this table from immuneACCESS and retained in-frame rearrangements with V and J assigned. These tables miss some clones; where compared with another copy, unresolved V genes account for less than half of the shortfall, and the remainder is unexplained. V and J calls and clone size are given by that table; D and trimming were obtained from the DNA. Across this sample there are approximately 190,000 clones, with roughly 80% seen only once. About 6% of the sample lies in the top ten.

General conclusions and limits of the study: Clinical and demographic metadata were provided uncurated, with the amount varying by source and participant.

Each collaborating institution followed its own protocols to collect whole blood in K2EDTA tubes. Collaborator samples were shipped for TCRbeta analysis as frozen whole blood, isolated PBMCs, or DNA extracted from either sample type. This TCR came from a woman aged 40 to 50 with acute or convalescent COVID-19. The specimen sequenced was peripheral blood. This receptor chain uses TRBV18 and TRBJ1-1; the D gene is possibly TRBD1, with 6 bases matching. The nucleotide sequence is given as TGTGCCAGCTCACCACTGGGACAGAACACTGAAGCTTTCTTT. Its product reads: CASSPLGQNTEAFF.